Each of the 10 T cell receptor beta chains below was sequenced from the same sample in a study of cytomegalovirus exposure and HLA in healthy donors. Vbeta (60) and Jbeta (13) primers were used in the PCR. Sequenced by immunoSEQ multiplex PCR; TCRdb stores in-frame clones only, minus some. The sample lists some 130,000 clones, around 80% occurring once. Specimen: PBMCs. Every receptor here comes from a man aged 25-45 years in good health and CMV-seronegative.

The chain recombines TRBV9 with TRBJ2-3; D unresolved. The CDR3 length is 13 residues. Germline V CDR1 and CDR2: SGDLS, YYNGEE. Trimming took off 2 bases at V and 0 bases at J, with 4 bases between the two ends. The CDR3 DNA reads as TGTGCCAGCAGCGTTCTTAGCACAGATACGCAGTATTTT. Amino acids: CASSVLSTDTQYF. The full variable domain, with the rest looked up from reference TRBV9 and TRBJ2-3, is DSGVTQTPKHLITATGQRVTLRCSPRSGDLSVYWYQQSLDQGLQFLIQYYNGEERAKGNILERFSAQQFPDLHSELNLSSLELGDSALYFCASSVLSTDTQYFGPGTRLTVL.

The chain is built from TRBV5-1 and TRBJ2-7, with 9 bases fitting TRBD1. V gave up 0 bases and J gave up 6 bases; unmatched junction bases: 7. Germline V gene sequence: CDR1 SGHRS, CDR2 YFSETQ. The length of the CDR3 is 15 residues. The CDR3 spells CASSLGGTGITEQYF. The CDR3 bases are TGCGCCAGCAGCTTGGGGGGGACAGGGATTACCGAGCAGTACTTC.

J is TRBJ1-1 and V is TRBV30; D ambiguous. CDR1 and CDR2 (germline): GTSNPN, SVGIG (reference sequence). The CDR3 length is 14 residues. V was clipped by 4 bases and J by 2 bases, with 14 bases between them. The CDR3 loop is CAWIPGDANTEAFF. In DNA, the CDR3 is TGTGCCTGGATTCCGGGAGACGCCAACACTGAAGCTTTCTTT. The full variable domain, rest sourced from reference TRBV30 and TRBJ1-1, is SQTIHQWPATLVQPVGSPLSLECTVEGTSNPNLYWYRQAAGRGLQLLFYSVGIGQISSEVPQNLSASRPQDRQFILSSKKLLLSDSGFYLCAWIPGDANTEAFFGQGTRLTVV.

The chain joins TRBV13 to TRBJ2-2; D might be TRBD2 (5 bases). Germline CDR1 PRHDT, CDR2 FYEKMQ (reference sequence). Trimming removed 3 bases from V and 7 bases from J, with 6 bases in between. This CDR3 has 12 amino acids. CDR3 protein: CASSLEDGELFF. CDR3 nucleotides: TGTGCCAGCAGCTTGGAGGACGGGGAGCTGTTTTTT. Complete variable domain (other parts from reference TRBV13 and TRBJ2-2): AAGVIQSPRHLIKEKRETATLKCYPIPRHDTVYWYQQGPGQDPQFLISFYEKMQSDKGSIPDRFSAQQFSDYHSELNMSSLELGDSALYFCASSLEDGELFFGEGSRLTVL.

V usage is TRBV27 and J usage is TRBJ2-7; 10 nucleotides line up with TRBD1. The junction had 6 bases not matched to a gene; V was cut back by 5 bases and J by 2 bases. CDR3 length equals 15 residues. Germline assignment: CDR1 MNHEY and CDR2 SMNVEV (reference sequence). The CDR3 loop reads CASSIEGTGAYEQYF. CDR3 DNA sequence: TGTGCCAGCAGTATCGAGGGGACAGGGGCCTACGAGCAGTACTTC.

V usage is TRBV5-1 and J usage is TRBJ1-1, with a weak D call TRBD1 (6 bases). With 0 bases removed from V and 7 bases from J, the gap between germline ends came to 19 bases. CDR1 is SGHRS and CDR2 is YFSETQ in the germline V gene. CDR3 size: 16 residues. CDR3 coding DNA: TGCGCCAGCAGCTTGGGGGACACGGTTTTGAGTAGTGAAGCTTTCTTT. Translating it yields CASSLGDTVLSSEAFF. Based on the CDR3 plus reference TRBV5-1 and TRBJ1-1, the full variable domain is KAGVTQTPRYLIKTRGQQVTLSCSPISGHRSVSWYQQTPGQGLQFLFEYFSETQRNKGNFPGRFSGRQFSNSRSEMNVSTLELGDSALYLCASSLGDTVLSSEAFFGQGTRLTVV.

The V and J genes are TRBV7-2 and TRBJ2-6; 7 nucleotides align to TRBD1. Germline values: CDR1 SGHTA, CDR2 FQGNSA. V shed 2 bases and J 0 bases; nucleotides not matched to a gene: 7. The CDR3 runs to 18 residues. The DNA for the CDR3 is TGTGCCAGCAGCTTATACGGGACAGCTTACTCTGGGGCCAACGTCCTGACTTTC. This sequence encodes CASSLYGTAYSGANVLTF.

CDR3 region: CASSLAQYTEAFF. CDR3 DNA: TGTGCCAGCAGCTTAGCACAATACACTGAAGCTTTCTTT. This rearrangement joins TRBV11-2 to TRBJ1-1; unclear D gene. Germline assignment: CDR1 SGHAT and CDR2 FQNNGV. Trimming removed 1 base from V and 3 bases from J, with 6 bases in between. This CDR3 region has 13 residues.

V and J are TRBV27 and TRBJ2-7, with D maybe TRBD2 (5 bases). The CDR3 sequence is 16 residues long. Germline V gives CDR1 MNHEY, CDR2 SMNVEV (reference sequence). V was shortened by 4 bases and J by 1 base, with 17 bases between the two germline ends. The CDR3 region has the DNA TGTGCCAGCAGTTCCACCTTGCGGGCCCTTTCCTACGAGCAGTACTTC. This codes for CASSSTLRALSYEQYF.

This clone was seen a handful of times. This rearrangement joins TRBV5-6 to TRBJ2-2, with TRBD1 identical over 7 bases. After removal of 4 bases from V and 9 bases from J, the junction contained 9 bases not matched to a gene. This CDR3 has 14 amino acids. Germline lookup yields CDR1 SGHDT and CDR2 YYEEEE. This CDR3 is CASSPGTVDRELFF. The DNA for the CDR3 is TGTGCCAGCAGCCCAGGGACAGTCGACCGGGAGCTGTTTTTT.